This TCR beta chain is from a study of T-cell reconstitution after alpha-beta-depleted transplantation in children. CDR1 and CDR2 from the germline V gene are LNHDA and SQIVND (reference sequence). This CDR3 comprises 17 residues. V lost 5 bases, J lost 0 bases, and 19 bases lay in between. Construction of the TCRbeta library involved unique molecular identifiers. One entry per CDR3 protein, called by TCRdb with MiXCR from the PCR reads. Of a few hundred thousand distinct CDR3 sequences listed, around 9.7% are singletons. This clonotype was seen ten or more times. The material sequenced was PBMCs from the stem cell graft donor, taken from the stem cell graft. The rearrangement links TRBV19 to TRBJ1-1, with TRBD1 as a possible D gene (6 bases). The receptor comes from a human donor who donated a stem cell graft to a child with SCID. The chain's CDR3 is CASSRPLRGGVNTEAFF. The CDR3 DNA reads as TGTGCCAGTAGTCGACCCCTCAGGGGTGGGGTGAACACTGAAGCTTTCTTT.